The clone carrying this TCR beta chain was counted ten times or more. What it recognizes is unknown. Together with a sample-barcoded 5' primer, a J-beta primer mix was included in a second PCR lasting roughly 6 to 12 cycles. TCRdb fed the 5' RACE reads into MiXCR, producing one record per CDR3 protein. The sample contains about 1.7 million distinct CDR3 sequences, roughly 27% of which appear only once. The data were taken from a study of blood T cells in healthy people across ages. Study-level points and caveats: Bulk PBMC profiling left naive and antigen-experienced comparisons inconclusive. The study found more naive CD4+ cells and higher diversity in long-lived than aged donors.

The source material was blood. The receptor comes from a woman in her 30s in good health.

CDR3 protein: CSAAGESYGYTF. CDR3 coding DNA: TGCAGTGCGGCAGGGGAATCCTATGGCTACACCTTC. The V and J genes are TRBV20-1 and TRBJ1-2, with a possible D match to TRBD1 (6 bases). Germline assignment: CDR1 DFQATT and CDR2 SNEGSKA (reference sequence). The V end lost 6 bases, the J end lost 4 bases, and 12 bases lay between the germline ends. This CDR3 comprises 12 residues.